These 13 T cell receptor beta chains share one sample of origin, sequenced in a study of T cells in Graves' hyperthyroidism and ophthalmopathy. Amplification yielded TCR beta CDR3 regions, with RNA transcripts as the source. First-round RT-PCR with HTBI primers amplified the TCR CDR3 region. MiXCR, applied by TCRdb to the multiplex PCR reads, yields one record per CDR3 protein. The sample yields 550,000 to 600,000 distinct CDR3 sequences, 16% seen once. Sequencing input: blood. The receptors originated from a woman between 18 and 30 years old with Graves' hyperthyroidism.

This sequence joins TRBV20-1 and TRBJ1-1; possibly TRBD1 for D (5 bases). V was shortened by 0 bases and J by 4 bases, with 12 bases between the two germline ends. Germline CDR1 reads DFQATT; CDR2 reads SNEGSKA (reference sequence). The CDR3 is made up of 14 amino acids. The CDR3 reads CSARDWQGPTEAFF. The CDR3, as DNA: TGCAGTGCTAGAGATTGGCAGGGTCCCACTGAAGCTTTCTTT.

J is TRBJ1-5 and V is TRBV20-1; D uncertain. V lost 0 bases and J lost 2, with 17 bases in between. The CDR3 is made up of 17 amino acids. Germline CDR1 reads DFQATT; CDR2 reads SNEGSKA (reference sequence). The CDR3 DNA is TGCAGTGCTAGAGATTCGAGGTGGGTTGCGGGCAATCAGCCCCAGCATTTT. This gives the protein CSARDSRWVAGNQPQHF.

Many counts were recorded for this clonotype. V gene TRBV11-2 combines with J gene TRBJ1-1, with D unresolved. Germline CDR1 is SGHAT and CDR2 is FQNNGV. The CDR3 contains 12 residues. V lost 3 bases and J lost 11, with 13 bases in between. In nucleotides, the CDR3 is TGTGCCAGCAGCTTCAATCTGCTTGAGGCTTTCTTT. Translating gives CASSFNLLEAFF.

In its sample, this clonotype was seen a few times. The J gene is TRBJ2-7, the V gene TRBV7-2; 11 positions match TRBD2. The V segment lost 2 bases and the J segment 2 bases; nucleotides outside the gene matches: 2. The germline V gene encodes CDR1 SGHTA and CDR2 FQGNSA. The CDR3 loop spans 15 amino acids. CDR3 coding DNA: TGTGCCAGCAGCTTAAGACTAGCGGGGCCCTACGAGCAGTACTTC. Its translation: CASSLRLAGPYEQYF.

This clonotype turned up a few times. The chain is built from TRBV19 and TRBJ2-7; 8 bases are shared with TRBD1. Per the germline V gene, CDR1 is LNHDA and CDR2 is SQIVND (reference sequence). The CDR3 is made up of 15 amino acids. V lost 6 bases to trimming and J lost 0 bases; unmatched junction nucleotides: 7. The CDR3 coding sequence is TGTGCCAGTAGAGCCGTGGGACAGGCCTCCTACGAGCAGTACTTC. It specifies CASRAVGQASYEQYF.

The chain uses TRBV2 and TRBJ2-1, with D possibly TRBD2 on 8 matching bases. V lost 2 bases and J 8 bases, leaving 16 bases between the germline ends. CDR3 size: 15 residues. Germline CDR1 SNHLY, CDR2 FYNNEI. CDR3: CASSESGGGEYEQFF. The DNA for the CDR3 is TGTGCCAGCAGTGAATCGGGAGGGGGCGAGTATGAGCAGTTCTTC.

CDR3 nucleotide sequence: TGTGCCAGCAGGACAGGGAGAGGCGGTGAAAAACTGTTTTTT. Amino acids: CASRTGRGGEKLFF. The V gene is TRBV12-3 or TRBV12-4, the J gene TRBJ1-4, with 7 positions matching TRBD1. V shed 6 bases, J shed 7 bases, and the junction held 8 bases outside the gene matches. The CDR3 is 14 amino acids.

This clonotype has a handful of counts. This sequence joins TRBV4-3 and TRBJ1-4, with D possibly TRBD1 on 5 matching bases. Germline CDR1 reads LGHNA; CDR2 reads YSLEER. V was clipped by 0 bases and J by 14 bases, with 16 bases between them. The CDR3 is made up of 14 amino acids. The DNA for the CDR3 is TGCGCCAGCAGCCAAGATTGGCAGGGCAAGAATCTGTTTTTT. Its translation is CASSQDWQGKNLFF.

This clonotype was counted ten times or more. V is TRBV7-8 and J is TRBJ1-1, with 9 bases identical to TRBD1. This CDR3 comprises 17 residues. The germline V gene encodes CDR1 SGHVS and CDR2 FQNEAQ. V lost 1 base, J lost 3 bases, and 9 bases stayed unmatched. The CDR3 DNA follows: TGTGCCAGCAGCTTAGTAGGGGGGACAGGGTGGGACACTGAAGCTTTCTTT. This sequence encodes CASSLVGGTGWDTEAFF.

In this sample, this clonotype turned up many times. The genes are TRBV6-1 and TRBJ2-2; 14 bases are shared with TRBD2. Germline values: CDR1 MNHNS, CDR2 SASEGT. This CDR3 is 16 amino acids long. The trim removed 5 bases at V and 7 bases at J, leaving 6 bases unmatched. The chain's CDR3 is CASSRLAGGANGELFF. The CDR3 nucleotides read TGTGCCAGCAGTAGACTAGCGGGAGGGGCTAACGGGGAGCTGTTTTTT.

This clonotype was observed a few times. V is TRBV7-9 and J is TRBJ1-5, with D tentatively TRBD1 (5 bases). Germline V gives CDR1 SEHNR, CDR2 FQNEAQ (reference sequence). The CDR3 covers 16 residues. The V gene lost 0 bases and the J gene lost 3 bases, with 12 bases spanning the gap. The CDR3 region is CASSLALGTHNQPQHF. The CDR3 DNA reads as TGTGCCAGCAGCTTAGCCCTCGGGACTCACAATCAGCCCCAGCATTTT.

This rearrangement joins TRBV13 to TRBJ1-1; no clear D. The CDR3 sequence is 15 residues long. Germline assignment: CDR1 PRHDT and CDR2 FYEKMQ (reference sequence). V was shortened by 5 bases and J by 5 bases, with 18 bases between the two germline ends. The chain's CDR3 is CASSPYPSVETEAFF. The CDR3, as DNA: TGTGCCAGCAGCCCCTACCCTTCGGTGGAAACTGAAGCTTTCTTT.

This clonotype was recorded at least ten times. The chain carries TRBV18 and TRBJ2-1, with D maybe TRBD1 (5 bases). V lost 0 bases to trimming and J lost 10 bases, with 16 bases between them. This CDR3 contains 15 residues. Germline V lookup: CDR1 KGHSH, CDR2 LQKENI. The CDR3 coding sequence is TGTGCCAGCTCACCACCCTGGGGCGCGGACCGGGAGCAGTTCTTC. This codes for CASSPPWGADREQFF.